The 23 T cell receptor beta chains reported below all come from one sample, sequenced in a study of blood T cell repertoires in COVID-19. Measured with immunoSEQ multiplex PCR; TCRdb has only the in-frame clones, and not every one. There are over 85,000 clones in the sample; around 85% occur only once, and 38% lies in the top ten. What was sequenced was peripheral blood. The receptors shown here come from a man at least 80 years old with acute or convalescent COVID-19.

The chain has TRBV27 and TRBJ2-7, with D possibly being TRBD2 (7 bases). Between the trimmed V and J ends, which lost 10 bases and 1 base, there was a span of 17 bases. The CDR3 loop spans 14 amino acids. CDR1 is MNHEY and CDR2 is SMNVEV in the germline V gene (reference sequence). CDR3 nucleotides: TGTGCCACCTCAGCGGGACACCTATCCTACGAGCAGTACTTC. Translation gives CATSAGHLSYEQYF.

The chain has TRBV19 and TRBJ2-1, with a weak D call TRBD2 (5 bases). CDR3 length: 13 amino acids. The germline V and J ends were trimmed by 7 bases and 7 bases, with 14 bases remaining between them. Germline CDR1 and CDR2: LNHDA and SQIVND (reference sequence). The chain's CDR3 is CASTLRGWNEQFF. The CDR3, as DNA: TGTGCCAGTACCCTTAGAGGGTGGAATGAGCAGTTCTTC.

The gene calls are TRBV5-1 and TRBJ2-7, with 8 bases lining up with TRBD1. The trim removed 4 bases at V and 5 bases at J, leaving 2 bases unmatched. The CDR3 is 12 amino acids. CDR1 is SGHRS and CDR2 is YFSETQ in the germline V gene. The DNA for the CDR3 is TGCGCCAGCAGCGGACAGGGAAACGAGCAGTACTTC. Amino acid sequence: CASSGQGNEQYF. Looking up the rest from reference TRBV5-1 and TRBJ2-7 gives the full variable domain: KAGVTQTPRYLIKTRGQQVTLSCSPISGHRSVSWYQQTPGQGLQFLFEYFSETQRNKGNFPGRFSGRQFSNSRSEMNVSTLELGDSALYLCASSGQGNEQYFGPGTRLTVT.

The V and J genes are TRBV6-2 or TRBV6-3 and TRBJ1-5; D is possibly TRBD1 (6 bases). The CDR3 runs 15 residues. V was pared by 0 bases and J by 5 bases, with 11 bases between. Looked up from germline, CDR1 is MNHEY and CDR2 is SVGEGT. The CDR3 sequence is CASSYSRQGHQPQHF. In DNA, the CDR3 is TGTGCCAGCAGTTACTCGCGGCAGGGGCATCAGCCCCAGCATTTT.

This chain links TRBV7-2 with TRBJ2-7; maybe TRBD1 (5 bases). The CDR3 runs to 13 residues. The germline V gene encodes CDR1 SGHTA and CDR2 FQGNSA. Trimming removed 4 bases at V and 2 bases at J, with 9 bases between. CDR3: CASSSRVAYEQYF. The DNA for the CDR3 is TGTGCCAGCAGCTCCAGGGTAGCCTACGAGCAGTACTTC.

This clone was recorded a few times. The J gene is TRBJ1-1, the V gene TRBV6-2 or TRBV6-3; D call uncertain. Trimming cost V 5 bases and J 2 bases, with 12 bases left between them. The CDR3 runs 14 residues. Germline assignment: CDR1 MNHEY and CDR2 SVGEGT. DNA for the CDR3: TGTGCCAGCAGTACTCGGGTCTACAACACTGAAGCTTTCTTT. It codes for CASSTRVYNTEAFF.

This rearrangement joins TRBV29-1 to TRBJ2-1; 11 bases are a match to TRBD1. Germline-derived CDR1 and CDR2 are SQVTM and ANQGSEA. The CDR3 is 18 amino acids. The junction had 15 bases not matched to a gene; V was cut back by 0 bases and J by 8 bases. The CDR3 region is CSVEDLRPGTGGLDEQFF. The CDR3 region has the DNA TGCAGCGTTGAAGACCTCCGTCCCGGGACAGGGGGTTTGGATGAGCAGTTCTTC.

The rearrangement links TRBV24-1 to TRBJ2-1, with a possible D match to TRBD1 (7 bases). V was trimmed by 0 bases and J by 5 bases, leaving 13 bases between them. CDR3 length: 16 amino acids. CDR1 is KGHDR and CDR2 is SFDVKD in the germline V gene. The chain's CDR3 is CATSDLGRGEDNEQFF. CDR3 DNA sequence: TGTGCCACCAGTGATTTGGGCAGGGGGGAGGACAATGAGCAGTTCTTC.

V is TRBV5-6 and J is TRBJ2-7, with 10 bases identical to TRBD2. CDR3 size: 16 residues. V was clipped by 0 bases and J by 0 bases; unmatched bases: 3. CDR1 and CDR2 from the germline V gene are SGHDT and YYEEEE. CDR3 DNA sequence: TGTGCCAGCAGCTTGGGGGCTAGCGGGAGCTCCTACGAGCAGTACTTC. As protein: CASSLGASGSSYEQYF.

V and J are TRBV3-1 (or the pseudogene TRBV3-2) and TRBJ1-3, with TRBD1 identical over 9 bases. With V trimmed by 5 bases and J by 1 base, 3 bases remained unmatched. The V gene's germline CDR1 is LGHDT and CDR2 YNNKEL (reference sequence). The CDR3 contains 15 residues. The CDR3 sequence is CASSYRGLSGNTIYF. The CDR3 DNA follows: TGTGCCAGCAGCTACAGGGGGCTGTCTGGAAACACCATATATTTT.

The genes are TRBV24-1 and TRBJ2-7; TRBD1 agrees at 9 bases. CDR1 and CDR2 (germline): KGHDR, SFDVKD. The V and J ends lost 3 bases and 7 bases, in that order; junction bases with no gene match: 6. The CDR3 is made up of 14 amino acids. The chain's CDR3 is CATSDGDREKEQYF. The DNA for the CDR3 is TGTGCCACCAGTGATGGGGACAGGGAAAAGGAGCAGTACTTC.

The rearrangement uses TRBV24-1 and TRBJ1-1, with D possibly being TRBD1 (5 bases). The germline V gene has CDR1 KGHDR and CDR2 SFDVKD. This CDR3 comprises 12 residues. V was clipped by 7 bases and J by 6 bases, with 11 bases between them. The CDR3 nucleotides are TGTGCCACCAGGGGTCTGGGGCCTGAAGCTTTCTTT. This translates into CATRGLGPEAFF.

V usage is TRBV10-1 and J usage is TRBJ2-1; the D gene is possibly TRBD2 (5 bases). V lost 5 bases and J 6 bases, leaving 8 bases between the germline ends. The V gene's germline CDR1 is WNHNN and CDR2 SYGVQD (reference sequence). This CDR3 region has 12 residues. The CDR3: CASSRESNEQFF. In DNA form, the CDR3 reads TGCGCCAGCAGTAGGGAGAGCAATGAGCAGTTCTTC.

This chain joins TRBV28 and TRBJ1-1, with no clear D. CDR3 size: 12 residues. CDR1 and CDR2 from the germline V gene are MDHEN and SYDVKM. V dropped 6 bases and J dropped 8 bases, with 13 bases sitting between them. This chain's CDR3 is CASSQTAREAFF. In DNA form, the CDR3 reads TGTGCCAGCAGCCAAACAGCCAGGGAAGCTTTCTTT.

The chain carries TRBV14 and TRBJ2-2, with D uncertain. With 1 base removed from V and 7 bases from J, the gap between germline ends came to 13 bases. This CDR3 region has 15 residues. Germline V gene lookup returns CDR1 SGHDN and CDR2 FVKESK. This chain's CDR3 is CASSQAAPGIGELFF. CDR3 nucleotides: TGTGCCAGCAGCCAAGCCGCCCCCGGTATCGGGGAGCTGTTTTTT.

The chain joins TRBV15 to TRBJ1-5, with TRBD1 matching over 7 bases. Germline CDR1 reads LNHNV; CDR2 reads YYDKDF (reference sequence). The CDR3 covers 16 residues. Trimming cost V 9 bases and J 2 bases; bases outside gene matches: 13. CDR3 in amino acids: CATKVFKGGGNQPQHF. The CDR3 DNA is TGTGCCACTAAAGTCTTTAAAGGGGGCGGCAATCAGCCCCAGCATTTT.

This chain uses TRBV25-1 with TRBJ2-7, with a possible D match to TRBD1 (5 bases). Looked up from germline, CDR1 is MGHDK and CDR2 is SYGVNS. The CDR3 totals 13 residues. The V gene lost 7 bases and the J gene lost 3 bases, with 13 bases spanning the gap. CDR3 residues: CASTSGYSYEQYF. The DNA for the CDR3 is TGTGCCAGCACCTCAGGGTACAGCTACGAGCAGTACTTC.

The chain carries TRBV5-6 and TRBJ1-1; D unresolved. The V gene's germline CDR1 is SGHDT and CDR2 YYEEEE. The CDR3 is made up of 12 amino acids. The CDR3 DNA is TGTTGTTCGGAGGTTCTGAACACTGAAGCTTTCTTT. This gives the protein CCSEVLNTEAFF.

CDR3 residues: CASSPHRDQPQHF. In nucleotides, the CDR3 is TGTGCCAGCTCACCACACAGGGATCAGCCCCAGCATTTT. This chain joins TRBV18 and TRBJ1-5; D might be TRBD1 (6 bases). Trimming took 1 base from V and 5 from J, leaving 6 bases between them. There are 13 residues in the CDR3. Germline CDR1 and CDR2: KGHSH and LQKENI.

By proportion, this clone is medium-sized (0.01 to 0.1%). V and J are TRBV6-6 and TRBJ2-2; weak D call: TRBD1 (5 bases). Trimming left V 2 bases short and J 2 bases short, with 6 bases between. This CDR3 comprises 14 residues. The germline V gene has CDR1 MNHNY and CDR2 SVGAGI (reference sequence). The CDR3 region is CASSYGANTGELFF. CDR3 nucleotides: TGTGCCAGCAGTTACGGGGCCAACACCGGGGAGCTGTTTTTT.

The chain carries TRBV28 and TRBJ2-2, with 11 bases identical to TRBD2. V trimming: 1 base; J trimming: 4 bases; junction bases outside the gene matches: 5. The CDR3 loop spans 17 amino acids. Germline CDR1 and CDR2: MDHEN and SYDVKM. CDR3 residues: CASSLLLAGVSTGELFF. CDR3 nucleotides: TGTGCCAGCAGTTTATTACTAGCGGGAGTAAGCACCGGGGAGCTGTTTTTT.

This chain uses TRBV15 with TRBJ1-6, with 9 bases lining up with TRBD1. Trimming cost V 5 bases and J 8 bases; bases outside gene matches: 10. The CDR3 has 16 amino acids. The germline V gene encodes CDR1 LNHNV and CDR2 YYDKDF (reference sequence). This chain's CDR3 is CATSEGFGQGHSPLHF. CDR3 sequence (DNA): TGTGCCACCAGCGAGGGGTTTGGACAGGGGCATTCACCCCTCCACTTT.

V and J are TRBV27 and TRBJ2-3; 13 positions agree with TRBD2. The CDR3 consists of 16 residues. After removal of 5 bases from V and 5 bases from J, the junction contained 7 bases not matched to a gene. Germline CDR1 MNHEY, CDR2 SMNVEV (reference sequence). As DNA, the CDR3 is TGTGCCAGCAGTAAAGGACTAGCGGGAGTGGTAGATACGCAGTATTTT. Translation gives CASSKGLAGVVDTQYF.